What follows describes a single TCR beta chain. The antigen is unknown. This CDR3 spans 15 amino acids. The germline V gene encodes CDR1 PRHDT and CDR2 FYEKMQ (reference sequence). Losses at the gene ends were 0 bases for V and 6 bases for J; bases not matched to a gene: 6. These data originate in a study of T cell repertoires in cytomegalovirus infection. Study as a whole: CMV epitopes, recently identified HLA-C-restricted and well-studied HLA-B-restricted, were used. TCR beta signatures that were public indicated CMV infection and matching HLA type. General study results and limits: Within the response measured ex vivo, HLA-C-restricted CMV-specific TCR beta clonotypes were dominant. Cumulative frequency of public TCR beta families picked out carriers of CMV plus the relevant HLA.

TCRdb fed the reads into MiXCR, producing one record per CDR3 protein. The data hold 110,000 or so distinct CDR3 sequences, with 30% to 35% observed a single time. Specimen: CD8+ T cells from cultured PBMCs, collected from culture after CMV antigen stimulation. The chain employs TRBV13 and TRBJ2-5; 8 nucleotides line up with TRBD1. The receptor comes from a human donor in good health (CMV status not recorded). Some clones in this sample may be carry-over from other donors' samples. The CDR3 DNA reads as TGTGCCAGCAGCTTAGGCAGGGGGCAGCTCAAGACCCAGTACTTC. It encodes CASSLGRGQLKTQYF.